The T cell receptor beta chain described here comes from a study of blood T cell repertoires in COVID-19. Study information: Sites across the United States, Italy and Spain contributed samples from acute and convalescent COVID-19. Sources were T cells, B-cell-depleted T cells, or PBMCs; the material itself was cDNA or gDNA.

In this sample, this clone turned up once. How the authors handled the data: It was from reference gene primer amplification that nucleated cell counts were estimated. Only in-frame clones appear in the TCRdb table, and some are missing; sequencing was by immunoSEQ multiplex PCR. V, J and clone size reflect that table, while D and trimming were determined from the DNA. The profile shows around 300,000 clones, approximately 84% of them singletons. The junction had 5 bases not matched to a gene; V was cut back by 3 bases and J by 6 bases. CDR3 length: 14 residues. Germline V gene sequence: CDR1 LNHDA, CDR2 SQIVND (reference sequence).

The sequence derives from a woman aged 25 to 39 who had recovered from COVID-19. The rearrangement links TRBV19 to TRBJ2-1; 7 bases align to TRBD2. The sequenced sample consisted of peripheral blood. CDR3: CASSISGTSNEQFF. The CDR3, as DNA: TGTGCCAGTAGTATCAGCGGGACCAGCAATGAGCAGTTCTTC.